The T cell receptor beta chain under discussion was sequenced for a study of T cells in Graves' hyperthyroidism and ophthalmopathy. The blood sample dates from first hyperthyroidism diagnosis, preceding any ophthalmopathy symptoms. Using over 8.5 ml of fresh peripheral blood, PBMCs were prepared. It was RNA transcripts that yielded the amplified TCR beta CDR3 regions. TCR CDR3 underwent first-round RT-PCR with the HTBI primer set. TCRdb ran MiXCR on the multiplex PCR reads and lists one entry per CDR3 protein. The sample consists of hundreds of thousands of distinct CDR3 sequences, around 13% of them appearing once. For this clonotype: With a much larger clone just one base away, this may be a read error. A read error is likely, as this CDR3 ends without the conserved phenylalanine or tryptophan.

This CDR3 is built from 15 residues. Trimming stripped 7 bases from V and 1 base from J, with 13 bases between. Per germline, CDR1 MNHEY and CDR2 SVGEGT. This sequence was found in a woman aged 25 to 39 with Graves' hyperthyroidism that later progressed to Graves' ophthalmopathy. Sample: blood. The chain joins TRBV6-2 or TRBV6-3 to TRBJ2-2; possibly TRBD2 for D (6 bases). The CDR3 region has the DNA TGTGCCAGCATCGCGGGGCTTGGGAACACCGGGGAGCTGTTTTGT. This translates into CASIAGLGNTGELFC.